This T cell receptor (beta chain) derives from a study of cytomegalovirus exposure and HLA in healthy donors. The study, taken as a whole, reports: Presence/absence analyses took donor sequencing depth as roughly uniform. Under in vitro conditions, a few CMV-associated chains were confirmed as specific for CMV antigens. TCR beta V segments were, for the most part, productive about 87% or about 30% of the time in an earlier analysis. An Asian-associated ancestry cluster reportedly showed fewer N-insertions than the roughly 670-donor mean in a later analysis.

Researchers ran the PCR with 60 Vbeta and 13 Jbeta primers. Data came from immunoSEQ multiplex PCR; TCRdb stores just in-frame clones and leaves some out. There are approximately 120,000 clones in the sample; about 84% occur only once, and approximately 3.8% lies in the top ten. Turning to this clone: What it binds is unknown.

The CDR3 extends over 16 amino acids. CDR1 SGHRS and CDR2 YFSETQ come from the germline V gene. The ends were cut back, 0 bases at V and 8 bases at J, with 17 bases in the middle. The V call is TRBV5-1, the J call TRBJ1-4; D not certain. The specimen sequenced was PBMCs. The clonotype was recovered from a man in his forties in good health and CMV-seronegative. This CDR3 reads CASSLGGPIGGEKLFF. As DNA, the CDR3 is TGCGCCAGCAGCTTGGGGGGTCCAATTGGAGGAGAAAAACTGTTTTTT.